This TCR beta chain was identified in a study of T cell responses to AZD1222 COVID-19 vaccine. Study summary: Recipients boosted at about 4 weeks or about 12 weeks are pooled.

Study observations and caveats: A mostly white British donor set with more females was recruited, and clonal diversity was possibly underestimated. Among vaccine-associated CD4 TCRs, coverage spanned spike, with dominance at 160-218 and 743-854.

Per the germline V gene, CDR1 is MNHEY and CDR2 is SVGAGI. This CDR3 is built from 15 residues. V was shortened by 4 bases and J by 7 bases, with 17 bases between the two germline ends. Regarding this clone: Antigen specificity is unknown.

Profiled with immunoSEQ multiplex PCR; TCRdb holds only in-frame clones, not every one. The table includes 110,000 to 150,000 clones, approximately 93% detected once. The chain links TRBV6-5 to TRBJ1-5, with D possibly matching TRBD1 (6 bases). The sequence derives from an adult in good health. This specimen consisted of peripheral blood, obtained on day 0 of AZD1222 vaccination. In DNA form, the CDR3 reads TGTGCCAGCAGTTTATACGACAGGAGGCTCCAGCCCCAGCATTTT. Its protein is CASSLYDRRLQPQHF.